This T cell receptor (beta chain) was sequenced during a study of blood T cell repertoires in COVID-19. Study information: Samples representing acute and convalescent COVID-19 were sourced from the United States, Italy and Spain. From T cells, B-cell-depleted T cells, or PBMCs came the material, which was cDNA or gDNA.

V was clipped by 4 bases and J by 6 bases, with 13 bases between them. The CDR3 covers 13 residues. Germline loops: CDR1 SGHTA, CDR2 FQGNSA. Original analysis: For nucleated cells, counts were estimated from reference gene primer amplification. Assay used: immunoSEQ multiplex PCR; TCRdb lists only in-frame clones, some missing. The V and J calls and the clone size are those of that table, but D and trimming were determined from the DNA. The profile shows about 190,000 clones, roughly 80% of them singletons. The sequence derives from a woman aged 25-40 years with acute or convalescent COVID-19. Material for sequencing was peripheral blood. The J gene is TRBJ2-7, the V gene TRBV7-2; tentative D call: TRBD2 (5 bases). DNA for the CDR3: TGTGCCAGCAGCTCTCAGAGGGTGGGCGAGCAGTACTTC. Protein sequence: CASSSQRVGEQYF.